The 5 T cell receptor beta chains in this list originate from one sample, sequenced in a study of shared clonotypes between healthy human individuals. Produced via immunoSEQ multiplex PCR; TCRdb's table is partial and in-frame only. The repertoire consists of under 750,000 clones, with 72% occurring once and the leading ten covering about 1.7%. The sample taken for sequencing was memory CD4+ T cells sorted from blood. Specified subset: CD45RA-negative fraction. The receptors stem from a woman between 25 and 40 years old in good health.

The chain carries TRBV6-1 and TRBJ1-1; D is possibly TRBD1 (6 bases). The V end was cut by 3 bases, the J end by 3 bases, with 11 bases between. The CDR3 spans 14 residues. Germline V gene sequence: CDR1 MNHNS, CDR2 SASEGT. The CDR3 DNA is TGTGCCAGCAGTGATCTAAAGGGGGACACTGAAGCTTTCTTT. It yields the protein CASSDLKGDTEAFF.

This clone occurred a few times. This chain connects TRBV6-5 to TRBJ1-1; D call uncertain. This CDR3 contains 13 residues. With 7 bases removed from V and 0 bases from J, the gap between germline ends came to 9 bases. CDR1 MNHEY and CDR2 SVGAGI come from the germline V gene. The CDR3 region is CASIDRLNTEAFF. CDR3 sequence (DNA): TGTGCCAGCATCGACCGATTGAACACTGAAGCTTTCTTT.

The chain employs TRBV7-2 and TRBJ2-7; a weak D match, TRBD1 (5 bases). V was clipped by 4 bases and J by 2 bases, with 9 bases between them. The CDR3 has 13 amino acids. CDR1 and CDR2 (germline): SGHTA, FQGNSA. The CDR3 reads CASSSAGTYEQYF. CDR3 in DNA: TGTGCCAGCAGCTCGGCAGGGACCTACGAGCAGTACTTC.

The CDR3 bases are TGTGCCAGCAGTGAAACACCACAAGGGGGATCTTACGAGCAGTACTTC. Its protein product is CASSETPQGGSYEQYF. The chain is built from TRBV2 and TRBJ2-7; D is possibly TRBD1 (6 bases). CDR1 is SNHLY, CDR2 FYNNEI, per germline. This CDR3 is 16 amino acids long. V lost 2 bases and J lost 4, with 18 bases in between.

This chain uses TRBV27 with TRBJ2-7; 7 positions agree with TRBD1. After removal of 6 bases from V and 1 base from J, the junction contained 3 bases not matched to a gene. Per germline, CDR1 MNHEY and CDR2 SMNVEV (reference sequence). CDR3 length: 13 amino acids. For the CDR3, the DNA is TGTGCCAGCAGACCGGGACAGTCCTACGAGCAGTACTTC. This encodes CASRPGQSYEQYF.